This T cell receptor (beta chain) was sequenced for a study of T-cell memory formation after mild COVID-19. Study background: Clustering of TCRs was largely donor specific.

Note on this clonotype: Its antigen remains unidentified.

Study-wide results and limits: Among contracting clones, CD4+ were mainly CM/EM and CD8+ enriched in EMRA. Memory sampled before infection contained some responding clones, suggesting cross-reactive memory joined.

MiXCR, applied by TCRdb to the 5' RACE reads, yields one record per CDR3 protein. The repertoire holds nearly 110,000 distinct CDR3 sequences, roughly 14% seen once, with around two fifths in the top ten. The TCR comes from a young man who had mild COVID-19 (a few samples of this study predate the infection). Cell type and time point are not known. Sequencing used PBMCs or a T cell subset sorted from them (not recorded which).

CDR3 DNA: TGTGCCAGCAGCCCCCTGGGGCCGCTCTATGGCTACACCTTC. As protein: CASSPLGPLYGYTF. The J gene is TRBJ1-2, the V gene TRBV7-4, with D perhaps matching TRBD1 (5 bases). The V end was cut by 5 bases, the J end by 4 bases, with 14 bases between. The V gene's germline CDR1 is SGHVT and CDR2 SQSDAQ. The CDR3 length is 14 residues.